This T cell receptor (beta chain) is from a study of CD8 T cells in Susac syndrome. Study findings and constraints: The TCR sequencing and HLA analysis in the study involved a relatively small number of individuals, as the study acknowledged.

Details on this clonotype: The antigen is not known.

Reverse transcription of about 0.45 to 1 ug RNA was carried out with random hexamers. By means of immunoSEQ multiplex PCR, TCR beta CDR3 spanning 54 Vbeta and 13 Jbeta underwent amplification. In TCRdb, the immunoSEQ multiplex PCR reads were re-called with MiXCR into one record per CDR3 protein. The sample lists roughly 200,000 distinct CDR3 sequences, around 96% occurring once. CDR1 is SNHLY, CDR2 FYNNEI, per germline. Trimming pared 1 base from V and 7 bases from J, leaving 10 bases between. CDR3 length equals 13 residues. TCR beta sequencing was performed on blood CD8+ and CD4+ T cells. Negative isolation was applied to CD8+ and CD4+ T cells, and FACS enrichment was applied to TEMRA cells.

The chain combines TRBV2 with TRBJ1-1; a possible D gene is TRBD1 (6 bases). The source of this sequence is a human donor with multiple sclerosis. Input material: CD8+ T cells from PBMCs. CDR3 in DNA: TGTGCCAGCAGTGAAGACAGGGACTTTGAAGCTTTCTTT. Its translation is CASSEDRDFEAFF.